The 10 T cell receptor beta chains reported below all come from one sample, sequenced in a study of shared clonotypes between healthy human individuals (dated by TCRdb to about 2020). Library prep was done by the immunoSEQ multiplex PCR assay. In TCRdb, the immuneACCESS table is reduced to in-frame sequences with V and J assigned. These tables do not hold every clone; where another copy was compared, an unresolved V gene accounts for under half, and the others remain unexplained. Present in this sample are some 2,400,000 clones, approximately 96% of which were seen just once. The biggest ten clones account for roughly 0.13% of the sample. The material sequenced was naive CD4+ T cells sorted from blood. This specimen's cell subset or site label, per the study, means: CD45RA+ positively selected. The source is a man between 18 and 29 years old in good health.

The chain uses TRBV18 and TRBJ1-6; 8 bases agree with TRBD1. CDR1 is KGHSH, CDR2 LQKENI, per germline. The CDR3 runs to 15 residues. V trimming: 4 bases; J trimming: 7 bases; junction bases outside the gene matches: 6. The CDR3: CASSRTDRENSPLHF. The CDR3 DNA reads TGTGCCAGCTCACGGACGGACAGGGAGAATTCACCCCTCCACTTT.

The chain is built from TRBV10-1 and TRBJ2-1; 8 positions agree with TRBD2. This CDR3 has 16 amino acids. The trim removed 3 bases at V and 1 base at J, leaving 5 bases unmatched. Germline V gene data show CDR1 as WNHNN and CDR2 as SYGVQD (reference sequence). This chain's CDR3 is CASSDVAGLSYNEQFF. The CDR3 DNA reads TGCGCCAGCAGTGATGTAGCGGGATTATCCTACAATGAGCAGTTCTTC.

V gene TRBV19 combines with J gene TRBJ1-3; TRBD1 aligns across 7 bases. Looked up from germline, CDR1 is LNHDA and CDR2 is SQIVND (reference sequence). V gave up 2 bases and J gave up 2 bases; unmatched junction bases: 3. This CDR3 is built from 15 residues. This chain's CDR3 is CASSIPTGTGNTIYF. As DNA, the CDR3 is TGTGCCAGTAGTATACCGACAGGGACTGGAAACACCATATATTTT. Full variable domain (rest looked up from reference TRBV19 and TRBJ1-3): DGGITQSPKYLFRKEGQNVTLSCEQNLNHDAMYWYRQDPGQGLRLIYYSQIVNDFQKGDIAEGYSVSREKKESFPLTVTSAQKNPTAFYLCASSIPTGTGNTIYFGEGSWLTVV.

The gene calls are TRBV28 and TRBJ1-5; D unresolved. CDR3 length: 15 residues. The germline V gene encodes CDR1 MDHEN and CDR2 SYDVKM. Between the trimmed V and J ends, which lost 7 bases and 4 bases, there was a span of 17 bases. CDR3: CASTTMQVGNQPQHF. The CDR3 DNA sequence: TGTGCCAGCACCACGATGCAGGTGGGAAATCAGCCCCAGCATTTT. Supplemented by reference TRBV28 and TRBJ1-5, the full variable domain reads DVKVTQSSRYLVKRTGEKVFLECVQDMDHENMFWYRQDPGLGLRLIYFSYDVKMKEKGDIPEGYSVSREKKERFSLILESASTNQTSMYLCASTTMQVGNQPQHFGDGTRLSIL.

V usage is TRBV27 and J usage is TRBJ1-4; D gene ambiguous. Looked up from germline, CDR1 is MNHEY and CDR2 is SMNVEV (reference sequence). The CDR3 consists of 14 residues. With 8 bases removed from V and 4 bases from J, the gap between germline ends came to 14 bases. The CDR3 DNA reads as TGTGCCAGCGCCCTGGCCGGTGATAATGAAAAACTGTTTTTT. Its translation: CASALAGDNEKLFF.

Notes on this clone: A much larger clone lies one base from this, so it may be a read error. This chain uses TRBV13 with TRBJ1-1, with D unresolved. V was trimmed by 1 base and J by 1 base, leaving 4 bases between them. CDR1 PRHDT and CDR2 FYEKMQ come from the germline V gene (reference sequence). This CDR3 is built from 13 residues. CDR3 amino acids: CASSLEGNTEAFF. The CDR3 DNA is TGTGCCAGCAGCTTAGAGGGGAACACTGAAGCTTTCTTT. The variable domain in full, completed from reference TRBV13 and TRBJ1-1, reads AAGVIQSPRHLIKEKRETATLKCYPIPRHDTVYWYQQGPGQDPQFLISFYEKMQSDKGSIPDRFSAQQFSDYHSELNMSSLELGDSALYFCASSLEGNTEAFFGQGTRLTVV.

This clone came up once. The chain has TRBV7-2 and TRBJ1-3; no definite D call. V shed 0 bases and J shed 8 bases, with 14 bases lying between them. Germline CDR1 and CDR2: SGHTA and FQGNSA. The CDR3 has 15 amino acids. The CDR3 coding sequence is TGTGCCAGCAGCTTAGCGGCGGGAATCGGGGACACCATATATTTT. This encodes CASSLAAGIGDTIYF.

V and J are TRBV10-3 and TRBJ1-1; a possible D gene is TRBD1 (5 bases). The ends were cut back, 0 bases at V and 4 bases at J, with 12 bases in the middle. Germline lookup yields CDR1 ENHRY and CDR2 SYGVKD. The CDR3 is 15 amino acids. The CDR3: CAISESGREGTEAFF. The CDR3 DNA is TGTGCCATCAGTGAGTCGGGCAGGGAGGGCACTGAAGCTTTCTTT.

DNA for the CDR3: TGTGCCAGCAGCGGATACATGGTTGGCGATGGCTACACCTTC. Encoded protein: CASSGYMVGDGYTF. The rearrangement links TRBV9 to TRBJ1-2; D not resolved. Looked up from germline, CDR1 is SGDLS and CDR2 is YYNGEE. Trimming pared 3 bases from V and 6 bases from J, leaving 15 bases between. The CDR3 length is 14 residues.

V usage is TRBV9 and J usage is TRBJ2-1; 10 nucleotides line up with TRBD2. This CDR3 has 16 amino acids. Germline V gene lookup returns CDR1 SGDLS and CDR2 YYNGEE. V lost 4 bases to trimming and J lost 7 bases; unmatched junction nucleotides: 11. In DNA, the CDR3 is TGTGCCAGCAGCTCCACCAGCGGGGGGGCCTGGAATGAGCAGTTCTTC. Encoded protein: CASSSTSGGAWNEQFF.